Listed below are T cell receptor beta chains from one sample, sequenced in a study of long-term antiretroviral therapy in people with HIV. Repertoires were generated with immunoSEQ multiplex PCR, while TCRdb's copy carries only in-frame clones and drops some. The sample includes fewer than 40,000 clones, around 79% of them seen just once. The sequenced sample was unsorted PBMCs, obtained 1.9 years after starting antiretroviral therapy. The receptor source for this set is a man between 18 and 35 years old with HIV. CDR3s include the opening cysteine and the closing phenylalanine or tryptophan.

V gene: TRBV28; J gene: TRBJ2-3; CDR3 protein: CASAPTSGGAFDTQYF
V gene: TRBV5-6; J gene: TRBJ2-3; CDR3 protein: CASSLGGASTDTQYF
V gene: TRBV7-2; J gene: TRBJ1-1; CDR3 protein: CASSLGPKEEAFF
V gene: TRBV4-2; J gene: TRBJ2-6; CDR3 protein: CASSQYRGDGANVLTF
V gene: TRBV6-6; J gene: TRBJ1-2; CDR3 protein: CASSYTKDRSNYGYTF
V gene: TRBV6-5; J gene: TRBJ2-1; CDR3 protein: CASSLQGGLGLQGQFF
V gene: TRBV2; J gene: TRBJ2-1; CDR3 protein: CARDRGNDYNEQFF
V gene: TRBV18; J gene: TRBJ2-2; CDR3 protein: CASSPDKNTGELFF
V gene: TRBV28; J gene: TRBJ1-5; CDR3 protein: CASSKGDQPQHF
V gene: TRBV29-1; J gene: TRBJ1-2; CDR3 protein: CSVEDARDRGYGYTF
V gene: TRBV6-5; J gene: TRBJ2-2; CDR3 protein: CASRGSGTGELFF
V gene: TRBV6-1; J gene: TRBJ1-5; CDR3 protein: CASSEHPQGKNQPQHF
V gene: TRBV7-8; J gene: TRBJ1-2; CDR3 protein: CASSSWTVPYGYTF
V gene: TRBV14; J gene: TRBJ2-3; CDR3 protein: CASSPTVTGDTQYF
V gene: TRBV7-6; J gene: TRBJ1-3; CDR3 protein: CASAGRYGPTGLLDTIYF
V gene: TRBV7-8; J gene: TRBJ2-6; CDR3 protein: CASSLVGSGANVLTF
V gene: TRBV4-1; J gene: TRBJ2-7; CDR3 protein: CASSQTPPGSYEQYF
V gene: TRBV5-1; J gene: TRBJ1-3; CDR3 protein: CASSRAPESGNTIYF
V gene: TRBV29-1; J gene: TRBJ2-7; CDR3 protein: CSVGGGQAYEQYF
V gene: TRBV6-1; J gene: TRBJ2-3; CDR3 protein: CASSEQSGATDTQYF
V gene: TRBV11-3; J gene: TRBJ2-4; CDR3 protein: CASSPGHSGNIQYF
V gene: TRBV6-1; J gene: TRBJ2-1; CDR3 protein: CARRDRAYNEQFF
V gene: TRBV5-1; J gene: TRBJ1-2; CDR3 protein: CASRTDRDYGYTF
V gene: TRBV13; J gene: TRBJ2-1; CDR3 protein: CASSETSGGYNEQFF
V gene: TRBV7-9; J gene: TRBJ1-3; CDR3 protein: CASSISDSSSSGNTIYF
V gene: TRBV7-3; J gene: TRBJ2-1; CDR3 protein: CASSLGGDEQFF
V gene: TRBV28; J gene: TRBJ2-3; CDR3 protein: CASSLWTDTQYF
V gene: TRBV5-4; J gene: TRBJ2-3; CDR3 protein: CASSLDVSGGGTQYF
V gene: TRBV18; J gene: TRBJ1-4; CDR3 protein: CASSSREDEKLFF
V gene: TRBV28; J gene: TRBJ1-2; CDR3 protein: CASTKESNYGYTF
V gene: TRBV4-1; J gene: TRBJ2-5; CDR3 protein: CASSQVWVRVGETQYF
V gene: TRBV5-1; J gene: TRBJ2-5; CDR3 protein: CASSDGQETQYF
V gene: TRBV11-2; J gene: TRBJ2-2; CDR3 protein: CASSFDTGELFF
V gene: TRBV7-9; J gene: TRBJ2-2; CDR3 protein: CASSSGQGTTGELFF
V gene: TRBV6-5; J gene: TRBJ2-5; CDR3 protein: CASSYSISAARGTQYF
V gene: TRBV2; J gene: TRBJ1-6; CDR3 protein: CASNPGQGNSPLHF
V gene: TRBV30; J gene: TRBJ1-2; CDR3 protein: CAWSITGVGNGYTF
V gene: TRBV2; J gene: TRBJ1-5; CDR3 protein: CASRGQGYNNQPQHF
V gene: TRBV28; J gene: TRBJ2-3; CDR3 protein: CASRNWGLTDTQYF
V gene: TRBV9; J gene: TRBJ1-2; CDR3 protein: CASSAGVTPNYGYTF
V gene: TRBV27; J gene: TRBJ1-1; CDR3 protein: CASSWEGNTEAFF
V gene: TRBV15; J gene: TRBJ1-1; CDR3 protein: CATSRDRGGTEAFF
V gene: TRBV5-5; J gene: TRBJ1-1; CDR3 protein: CASSFTGNTEAFF
V gene: TRBV5-5; J gene: TRBJ2-2; CDR3 protein: CASSFGGNTGELFF
V gene: TRBV29-1; J gene: TRBJ1-5; CDR3 protein: CSGGDYNQPQHF
V gene: TRBV25-1; J gene: TRBJ1-2; CDR3 protein: CASSKQGANYGYTF
V gene: TRBV5-1; J gene: TRBJ1-1; CDR3 protein: CASSSGTTEAFF
V gene: TRBV4-2; J gene: TRBJ2-7; CDR3 protein: CASSQGNSGGSDEQYF
V gene: TRBV15; J gene: TRBJ2-3; CDR3 protein: CATSNPGGTYGTDTQYF
V gene: TRBV5-1; J gene: TRBJ1-1; CDR3 protein: CASSPSTGMNTEAFF
V gene: TRBV7-2; J gene: TRBJ2-1; CDR3 protein: CASSLQQGEHNEQFF
V gene: TRBV6-5; J gene: TRBJ1-2; CDR3 protein: CASRRRWDYGYTF
V gene: TRBV9; J gene: TRBJ1-4; CDR3 protein: CASSVGGGFNSGEKLFF
V gene: TRBV11-2; J gene: TRBJ1-2; CDR3 protein: CASSRTEWDRSYGYTF
V gene: TRBV7-6; J gene: TRBJ2-2; CDR3 protein: CASSLAPQIKNTGELFF
V gene: TRBV19; J gene: TRBJ2-5; CDR3 protein: CASSIAPREETQYF